The subject of this entry is one T cell receptor (beta chain). Antigen specificity is unknown. The people who gave samples were healthy Caucasians from Russia, aged roughly 6 to 100. The entry originates in a study of blood T cells in healthy people across ages. Whole-study findings and limits: Nothing was known about donor CMV status, and this possibly confounded expanded clonotype changes.

The J segment lost 4 bases and the V segment lost 7 bases, leaving 5 bases of the junction unmatched. Germline CDR1 DFQATT, CDR2 SNEGSKA (reference sequence). This CDR3 region has 13 residues. Alongside a J-beta primer mix, a sample-barcoded 5' primer served in a second PCR lasting roughly 6 to 11 cycles. From the 5' RACE reads, TCRdb called clonotypes with MiXCR, one entry per CDR3 protein. The sample holds some 290,000 distinct CDR3 sequences, about 25% seen once. The sequenced sample was blood. The V and J genes are TRBV20-1 and TRBJ2-5, with 11 nucleotides matching TRBD2. This TCR came from a woman in her seventies in good health. The CDR3 DNA reads as TGCAGTGTGACTAGCGGGAAAGGAGAGACCCAGTACTTC. Protein product: CSVTSGKGETQYF.